Shown below are 10 T cell receptor beta chains from a single sample sequenced in a study of T cell responses to AZD1222 COVID-19 vaccine. Libraries were prepared by immunoSEQ multiplex PCR; TCRdb keeps only in-frame clonotypes and omits some of them. The profile shows over 150,000 clones, approximately 90% of them singletons. The sequencing here drew on peripheral blood, taken on day 0 of AZD1222 vaccination. These receptors all come from an adult in good health.

The chain has TRBV11-2 and TRBJ2-5, with a tentative D call TRBD1 (7 bases). The CDR3 consists of 13 residues. Trimming stripped 7 bases from V and 1 base from J, with 10 bases between. Germline CDR1 SGHAT, CDR2 FQNNGV. The DNA for the CDR3 is TGTGCCAGCACAGGGGGGATCCAAGAGACCCAGTACTTC. This translates into CASTGGIQETQYF.

The J gene is TRBJ1-4, the V gene TRBV4-1, with 11 bases matching TRBD1. Per the germline V gene, CDR1 is MGHRA and CDR2 is YSYEKL. CDR3 length equals 16 residues. V was pared by 4 bases and J by 0 bases, with 1 base of the junction left unmatched. CDR3 nucleotides: TGCGCCAGCAGCCCGGGACAGGGGGCAACTAATGAAAAACTGTTTTTT. As protein: CASSPGQGATNEKLFF.

V is TRBV7-9 and J is TRBJ2-3; D is unresolved. Between the trimmed V and J ends, which lost 6 bases and 3 bases, there was a span of 7 bases. The germline V gene has CDR1 SEHNR and CDR2 FQNEAQ (reference sequence). The CDR3 has 12 residues. The CDR3: CASSQRTDTQYF. For the CDR3, the DNA is TGTGCCAGCAGTCAAAGGACAGATACGCAGTATTTT.

The CDR3 sequence: CASSVGGTSNYGYTF. CDR3 nucleotide sequence: TGTGCCAGCAGCGTAGGAGGGACCAGTAACTATGGCTACACCTTC. The J gene is TRBJ1-2, the V gene TRBV9; maybe TRBD1 (5 bases). The length of the CDR3 is 15 residues. The V gene lost 0 bases and the J gene lost 1 base, with 10 bases spanning the gap. Germline V gene sequence: CDR1 SGDLS, CDR2 YYNGEE.

The chain uses TRBV9 and TRBJ2-2; 11 bases agree with TRBD2. This CDR3 has 15 residues. CDR1 and CDR2 from the germline V gene are SGDLS and YYNGEE. V lost 5 bases, J lost 7 bases, and 7 bases stayed unmatched. CDR3 nucleotide sequence: TGTGCCAGCAGAGCCGGGACTAGCGGCATCGGGGAGCTGTTTTTT. Its translation is CASRAGTSGIGELFF. Full variable domain (outside the CDR3, taken from reference TRBV9 and TRBJ2-2): DSGVTQTPKHLITATGQRVTLRCSPRSGDLSVYWYQQSLDQGLQFLIQYYNGEERAKGNILERFSAQQFPDLHSELNLSSLELGDSALYFCASRAGTSGIGELFFGEGSRLTVL.

The chain uses TRBV9 and TRBJ1-2; the D gene is possibly TRBD1 (6 bases). Germline loops: CDR1 SGDLS, CDR2 YYNGEE. The V end was cut by 0 bases, the J end by 4 bases, with 7 bases between. The CDR3 runs to 13 residues. CDR3 sequence reads: CASSVARGYGYTF. DNA for the CDR3: TGTGCCAGCAGCGTAGCCAGGGGCTATGGCTACACCTTC.

This clone was counted a few times. The chain carries TRBV29-1 and TRBJ1-4; D may be TRBD1 (5 bases). CDR3 length equals 13 residues. From germline, CDR1 is SQVTM and CDR2 ANQGSEA. The V gene lost 7 bases and the J gene lost 8 bases, with 17 bases spanning the gap. The CDR3 sequence: CSGGPRGGEKLFF. CDR3 sequence (DNA): TGCAGCGGGGGACCAAGGGGAGGAGAAAAACTGTTTTTT.

This chain connects TRBV6-4 to TRBJ2-2, with TRBD1 as a possible D gene (6 bases). The CDR3 extends over 14 amino acids. V was shortened by 3 bases and J by 5 bases, with 10 bases between the two germline ends. Per the germline V gene, CDR1 is MRHNA and CDR2 is SNTAGT. CDR3 in amino acids: CASSEGAGTGELFF. DNA for the CDR3: TGTGCCAGCAGTGAGGGGGCCGGAACCGGGGAGCTGTTTTTT.

J is TRBJ2-5 and V is TRBV14, with 10 bases aligning to TRBD2. The CDR3 covers 13 residues. CDR1 and CDR2 (germline): SGHDN, FVKESK. V lost 4 bases to trimming and J lost 14 bases; unmatched junction nucleotides: 10. The chain's CDR3 is CASSPASGGAGYF. DNA for the CDR3: TGTGCCAGCAGCCCAGCCAGCGGGGGGGCCGGATACTTC.

The genes are TRBV19 and TRBJ2-5; D perhaps matches TRBD1 (6 bases). The germline V and J ends were trimmed by 7 bases and 4 bases, with 16 bases remaining between them. The CDR3 consists of 14 residues. Germline lookup yields CDR1 LNHDA and CDR2 SQIVND (reference sequence). In DNA, the CDR3 is TGTGCCAGTACCCATGGGGGCGGCGGAGAGACCCAGTACTTC. It is translated as CASTHGGGGETQYF.